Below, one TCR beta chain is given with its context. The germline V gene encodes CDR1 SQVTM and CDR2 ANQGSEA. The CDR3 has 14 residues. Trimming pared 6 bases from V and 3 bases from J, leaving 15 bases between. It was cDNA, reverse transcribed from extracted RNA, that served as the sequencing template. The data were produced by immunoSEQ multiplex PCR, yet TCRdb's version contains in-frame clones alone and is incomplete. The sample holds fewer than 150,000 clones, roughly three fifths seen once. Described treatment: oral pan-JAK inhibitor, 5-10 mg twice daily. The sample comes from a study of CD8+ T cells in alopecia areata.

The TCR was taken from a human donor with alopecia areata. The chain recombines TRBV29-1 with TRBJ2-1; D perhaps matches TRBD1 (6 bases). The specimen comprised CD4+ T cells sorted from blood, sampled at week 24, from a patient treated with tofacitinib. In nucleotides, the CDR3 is TGCAGCGTGATACAGGGAAGCCTCTACAATGAGCAGTTCTTC. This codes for CSVIQGSLYNEQFF.